The 12 T cell receptor beta chains below come from one sample, sequenced in a study of molecular identifiers for immune sequencing clone quantification. TCRdb independently ran MiXCR on the PCR reads; one entry per CDR3 protein. The sample records hundreds of thousands of distinct CDR3 sequences, about 25% being singletons. The specimen was naive CD8+ T cells from blood, with Jurkat cell RNA spiked in. The subset is: FACS-sorted CD8+CD4-CCR7+CD45RA+ naive T cells. All receptors derive from a human donor in good health. Some libraries in this study had Jurkat cell RNA spiked in.

This clonotype came up once. V gene TRBV3-1 combines with J gene TRBJ1-1; D is perhaps TRBD1 (6 bases). The CDR3 sequence is 16 residues long. V was clipped by 4 bases and J by 0 bases, with 15 bases between them. In germline, CDR1 is LGHDT, CDR2 YNNKEL (reference sequence). The CDR3 nucleotides read TGTGCCAGCAGCCGAGTCACAGGGCCTATGAACACTGAAGCTTTCTTT. It encodes CASSRVTGPMNTEAFF.

In this sample, this clonotype turned up a few times. This CDR3 is CASSLRGLAGVKGTGELFF. CDR3 in DNA: TGTGCCAGCAGTCTTCGGGGACTAGCGGGAGTTAAAGGCACCGGGGAGCTGTTTTTT. The chain has TRBV6-2 or TRBV6-3 and TRBJ2-2; 14 positions match TRBD2. V gave up 5 bases and J gave up 4 bases; unmatched junction bases: 12. The CDR3 spans 19 residues. Germline V lookup: CDR1 MNHEY, CDR2 SVGEGT.

The gene calls are TRBV7-2 and TRBJ1-1; D ambiguous. Trimming pared 11 bases from V and 1 base from J, leaving 17 bases between. CDR3 length equals 14 residues. Germline-derived CDR1 and CDR2 are SGHTA and FQGNSA. The CDR3 here is CARRLAPGNTEAFF. The CDR3 DNA reads TGTGCCCGCCGCTTAGCGCCCGGGAACACTGAAGCTTTCTTT.

Turning to this clonotype: An end of the junction differs from the germline gene, which may be a read error. The V and J genes are TRBV19 and TRBJ2-7; possible D gene TRBD2, 5 bases. In germline, CDR1 is LNHDA, CDR2 SQIVND (reference sequence). The CDR3 consists of 14 residues. CDR3 bases: TGTGCCAGTAGTTACACTACCGGGAATTACGCGCAGTACTTC. It codes for CASSYTTGNYAQYF.

The chain combines TRBV3-1 with TRBJ2-3; TRBD2 matches at 12 bases. This CDR3 spans 16 amino acids. V shed 3 bases and J 2 bases; nucleotides not matched to a gene: 3. Germline-derived CDR1 and CDR2 are LGHDT and YNNKEL (reference sequence). The CDR3 reads CASSQLAGGFTDTQYF. The CDR3 DNA reads TGTGCCAGCAGCCAGCTAGCGGGGGGGTTCACAGATACGCAGTATTTT.

This clonotype was counted many times. The V gene is TRBV27, the J gene TRBJ2-3, with 10 bases identical to TRBD2. CDR1 is MNHEY and CDR2 is SMNVEV in the germline V gene (reference sequence). This CDR3 is built from 16 residues. The V and J ends lost 5 bases and 7 bases, in that order; junction bases with no gene match: 12. The CDR3 coding sequence is TGTGCCAGCAGTCCTGGTGGAGCGGGAGGGCCTTATACGCAGTATTTT. Its protein product is CASSPGGAGGPYTQYF.

As regards this clonotype: A much larger clone differs by one base, so this may be a read error. The rearrangement uses TRBV19 and TRBJ2-2, with 10 bases lining up with TRBD1. Losses at the gene ends were 0 bases for V and 6 bases for J; bases not matched to a gene: 10. The CDR3 spans 18 residues. Germline-derived CDR1 and CDR2 are LNHDA and SQIVND (reference sequence). CDR3 coding DNA: TGTGCCAGTAGTATAGACTCCAAGACAGGGGGCGCAGCCGGGGAGCTGTTTTTT. This codes for CASSIDSKTGGAAGELFF. The full variable domain, rest sourced from reference TRBV19 and TRBJ2-2, is DGGITQSPKYLFRKEGQNVTLSCEQNLNHDAMYWYRQDPGQGLRLIYYSQIVNDFQKGDIAEGYSVSREKKESFPLTVTSAQKNPTAFYLCASSIDSKTGGAAGELFFGEGSRLTVL.

This clonotype was counted at least ten times. The V call is TRBV5-4, the J call TRBJ2-3, with 9 bases identical to TRBD1. The CDR3 extends over 15 amino acids. CDR1 and CDR2 (germline): SGHNT, YYREEE (reference sequence). J lost 3 bases, V lost 3 bases, and 5 bases had no gene match. CDR3 sequence reads: CASSYGTGSTDTQYF. The CDR3 DNA follows: TGTGCCAGCAGCTACGGGACAGGGTCGACAGATACGCAGTATTTT.

This clonotype appeared a few times. The rearrangement joins TRBV19 to TRBJ2-3; a weak D match, TRBD2 (6 bases). Germline values: CDR1 LNHDA, CDR2 SQIVND (reference sequence). The CDR3 length is 16 residues. Between the trimmed V and J ends, which lost 5 bases and 2 bases, there was a span of 17 bases. The CDR3 DNA reads TGTGCCAGTAGTCCCCGGGAGACTTTTAACACAGATACGCAGTATTTT. Encoded protein: CASSPRETFNTDTQYF.

J is TRBJ2-3 and V is TRBV5-6; no reliable D call. The germline V and J ends were trimmed by 4 bases and 3 bases, with 9 bases remaining between them. Germline CDR1 reads SGHDT; CDR2 reads YYEEEE. The CDR3 sequence is 13 residues long. CDR3 residues: CASSPIATDTQYF. The CDR3 region has the DNA TGTGCCAGCAGCCCCATAGCAACAGATACGCAGTATTTT.

This clonotype has a count of ten or more. The chain has TRBV2 and TRBJ2-3, with 8 bases that match TRBD1. The junction had 5 bases not matched to a gene; V was cut back by 6 bases and J by 0 bases. Germline loops: CDR1 SNHLY, CDR2 FYNNEI. This CDR3 contains 15 residues. CDR3 loop: CASREDRASTDTQYF. CDR3 nucleotides: TGTGCCAGCAGGGAGGACAGGGCTAGCACAGATACGCAGTATTTT.

The chain combines TRBV14 with TRBJ2-5, with D tentatively TRBD2 (6 bases). This CDR3 comprises 15 residues. Trimming shortened V by 0 bases and J by 1 base, and 9 bases separated the two germline ends. Germline V gene lookup returns CDR1 SGHDN and CDR2 FVKESK. The CDR3 sequence: CASSQEAGFQETQYF. The CDR3 nucleotides are TGTGCCAGCAGCCAAGAGGCGGGGTTCCAAGAGACCCAGTACTTC.